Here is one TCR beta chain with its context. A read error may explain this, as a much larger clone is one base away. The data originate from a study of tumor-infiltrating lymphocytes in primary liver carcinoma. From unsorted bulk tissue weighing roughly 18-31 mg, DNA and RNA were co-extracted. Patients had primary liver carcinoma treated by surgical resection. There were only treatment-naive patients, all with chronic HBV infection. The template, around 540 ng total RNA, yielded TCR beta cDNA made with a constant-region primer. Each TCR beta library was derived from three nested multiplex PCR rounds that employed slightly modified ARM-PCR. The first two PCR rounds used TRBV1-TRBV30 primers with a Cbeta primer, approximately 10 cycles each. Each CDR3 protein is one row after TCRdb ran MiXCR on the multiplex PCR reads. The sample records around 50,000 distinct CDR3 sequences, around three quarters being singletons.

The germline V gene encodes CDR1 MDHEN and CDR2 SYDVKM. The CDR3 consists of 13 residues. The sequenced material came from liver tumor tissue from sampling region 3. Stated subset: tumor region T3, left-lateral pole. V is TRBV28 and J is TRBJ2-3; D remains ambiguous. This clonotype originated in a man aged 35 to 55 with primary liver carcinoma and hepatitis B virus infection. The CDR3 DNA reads TGTACCAGCAGTTTACGTGGCACAGATACGCAGTATTTT. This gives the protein CTSSLRGTDTQYF.